The clone carrying this T cell receptor (beta chain) was observed at least ten times. Its antigen is not identified. TCRdb analysed the multiplex PCR reads with MiXCR anew, one entry per CDR3 protein. The table records more than 85,000 distinct CDR3 sequences, 21% of them present only once. The sample is drawn from a study of breast tumors, draining lymph nodes, adjacent tissues. Study-level results: Luminal-like breast cancer showed significantly higher tumor–nontumor repertoire similarity than basal-like. Data only fit, rather than demonstrated, lymph node origin of most tumor T cells. Tumor TCR diversity was below lymph nodes but above nontumor tissue. Findings are consistent with lymph node origin and intratumoral expansion of most tumor T cells.

Samples came from axillary lymph nodes draining the breast cancer. Source material: axillary lymph node tissue. This receptor was taken from a female donor with breast cancer. Some clones in this sample may be carry-over from other donors' samples.

CDR3 sequence: CATSRDPLDTQYF. For the CDR3, the DNA is TGTGCCACCAGCAGAGATCCTTTGGATACGCAGTATTTT. This chain joins TRBV15 and TRBJ2-3; D unclear. The CDR3 runs 13 residues. Trimming shortened V by 0 bases and J by 6 bases, and 7 bases separated the two germline ends. CDR1 LNHNV and CDR2 YYDKDF come from the germline V gene (reference sequence).